A selection of T cell receptor beta chains follows, all from one sample in a study of shared clonotypes between healthy human individuals. Libraries were prepared by immunoSEQ multiplex PCR; TCRdb keeps only in-frame clonotypes and omits some of them. Of 2.5 million or so clones in the sample, around 90% were seen once. Sample: naive CD4+ T cells sorted from blood. The receptors here all came from a man in his late teens or twenties in good health. Each CDR3 is given with its conserved first and last residue.

v_gene: TRBV10-3; j_gene: TRBJ1-1; CDR3aa: CAISVDIRRAEAFF
v_gene: TRBV7-2; j_gene: TRBJ1-2; CDR3aa: CASSLVKDGYTF
v_gene: TRBV15; j_gene: TRBJ2-7; CDR3aa: CATSRGGEPYEQYF
v_gene: TRBV29-1; j_gene: TRBJ2-1; CDR3aa: CSAREGAYNEQFF
v_gene: TRBV7-8; j_gene: TRBJ1-5; CDR3aa: CASSLVGQPQHF
v_gene: TRBV7-2; j_gene: TRBJ1-6; CDR3aa: CASSRGTQGLGSSPLHF
v_gene: TRBV19; j_gene: TRBJ1-2; CDR3aa: CASSDLGTGEGYTF
v_gene: TRBV6-5; j_gene: TRBJ2-3; CDR3aa: CASRGRQLDTQYF
v_gene: TRBV27; j_gene: TRBJ1-1; CDR3aa: CASSSIGQGAFF
v_gene: TRBV25-1; j_gene: TRBJ1-2; CDR3aa: CASSEWGGGYTF
v_gene: TRBV2; j_gene: TRBJ1-5; CDR3aa: CASSEAFNNQPQHF
v_gene: TRBV7-9; j_gene: TRBJ2-3; CDR3aa: CASSFSLSMGTDTQYF
v_gene: TRBV29-1; j_gene: TRBJ1-1; CDR3aa: CSVEVGHLGTEAFF
v_gene: TRBV5-1; j_gene: TRBJ2-6; CDR3aa: CATSGRTGTGANVLTF
v_gene: TRBV11-2; j_gene: TRBJ2-1; CDR3aa: CASSFLFSGRNTYNEQFF
v_gene: TRBV14; j_gene: TRBJ1-2; CDR3aa: CASSQDSGYDGYTF
v_gene: TRBV30; j_gene: TRBJ2-5; CDR3aa: CAWSPYQETQYF
v_gene: TRBV30; j_gene: TRBJ2-1; CDR3aa: CAWSVDTYYNEQFF
v_gene: TRBV9; j_gene: TRBJ2-3; CDR3aa: CASSVGPGGMDTQYF
v_gene: TRBV28; j_gene: TRBJ1-5; CDR3aa: CASSSLGRGTLPQHF
v_gene: TRBV7-3; j_gene: TRBJ2-3; CDR3aa: CASSLTTAGGPLGTDTQYF
v_gene: TRBV29-1; j_gene: TRBJ1-1; CDR3aa: CSVVRTGVNTEAFF